A selection of T cell receptor beta chains follows, all from one sample in a study of PD-L1 blockade in urothelial cancer. TCRdb's copy holds only in-frame clones and misses some; the assay was immunoSEQ multiplex PCR. The table includes under 60,000 clones, about 80% detected once. Sequenced material: PBMCs, taken around atezolizumab (anti-PD-L1) treatment. The receptors were sampled from a man between 65 and 80 years old with urothelial cancer. CDR3s include the opening cysteine and the closing phenylalanine or tryptophan. D genes are given only for firm matches. Size is omitted from some rows. Given values are once, few, many or a class for expanded clones.

V gene: TRBV2; clone size: .; D gene: .; J gene: TRBJ1-6; CDR3 DNA: TGTGCCAGCAGTGAACGGCAGGACAGACTTTTTTATAATTCACCCCTCCACTTT; CDR3 protein: CASSERQDRLFYNSPLHF
V gene: TRBV19; clone size: few; D gene: .; J gene: TRBJ1-3; CDR3 DNA: TGTGCCAGTAGGCGACAGTCCTCTGGAAACACCATATATTTT; CDR3 protein: CASRRQSSGNTIYF
V gene: TRBV11-2; clone size: .; D gene: TRBD1; J gene: TRBJ2-7; CDR3 DNA: TGTGCCAGCAGCTTAGATTATATCTCGGACAGGGGAAAGAACGAGCAGTACTTC; CDR3 protein: CASSLDYISDRGKNEQYF
V gene: TRBV6-5; clone size: few; D gene: .; J gene: TRBJ2-7; CDR3 DNA: TGTGCCAGCAGCTGGGGGGGGCAGGGGACGGGCGAGCAGTACTTC; CDR3 protein: CASSWGGQGTGEQYF
V gene: TRBV5-8; clone size: .; D gene: TRBD1; J gene: TRBJ1-1; CDR3 DNA: TGTGCCAGCAGCTACAAAACTACAGGGGGCAAAGCTTTCTTT; CDR3 protein: CASSYKTTGGKAFF
V gene: TRBV4-1; clone size: .; D gene: .; J gene: TRBJ1-3; CDR3 DNA: TGCGCCAGCAGCCAAGGTAGCGGGATCTCTGGAAACACCATATATTTT; CDR3 protein: CASSQGSGISGNTIYF
V gene: TRBV27; clone size: .; D gene: TRBD1; J gene: TRBJ2-7; CDR3 DNA: TGTGCCAGCAGGGCCGGACAGGGGAGCTCCTACGAGCAGTACTTC; CDR3 protein: CASRAGQGSSYEQYF
V gene: TRBV4-3; clone size: .; D gene: .; J gene: TRBJ2-2; CDR3 DNA: TGCGCCAGCAGCCAAGGGCGGGGCACCGGGGAGCTGTTTTTT; CDR3 protein: CASSQGRGTGELFF
V gene: TRBV30; clone size: .; D gene: TRBD1; J gene: TRBJ1-5; CDR3 DNA: TGTGCCTGGAGTGGACAGGGTTATCAGCCCCAGCATTTT; CDR3 protein: CAWSGQGYQPQHF
V gene: TRBV7-9; clone size: .; D gene: .; J gene: TRBJ1-6; CDR3 DNA: TGTGCCAGCAGCTTAGAACAGGTTAATTCACCCCTCCACTTT; CDR3 protein: CASSLEQVNSPLHF
V gene: TRBV9; clone size: .; D gene: .; J gene: TRBJ1-2; CDR3 DNA: TGTGCCAGCAGCGTAGTCGACTATGGCTACACCTTC; CDR3 protein: CASSVVDYGYTF
V gene: TRBV4-1; clone size: .; D gene: .; J gene: TRBJ1-5; CDR3 DNA: TGCGCCAGCAGCCGCAGTGGGGCCGGTCAGCCCCAGCATTTT; CDR3 protein: CASSRSGAGQPQHF
V gene: TRBV9; clone size: .; D gene: .; J gene: TRBJ1-3; CDR3 DNA: TGTGCCAGCAGCCCGCGGACTGGAAACACCATATATTTT; CDR3 protein: CASSPRTGNTIYF
V gene: TRBV5-5; clone size: .; D gene: TRBD1; J gene: TRBJ1-1; CDR3 DNA: TGTGCCAGCAGCTCAGGACAGGGGGGGGCTGAAGCTTTCTTT; CDR3 protein: CASSSGQGGAEAFF
V gene: TRBV4-2; clone size: .; D gene: TRBD1; J gene: TRBJ1-4; CDR3 DNA: TGTGCCAGCAGCCAAGATGTATCGGGACAGGGGGCTTCAAAACTGTTTTTT; CDR3 protein: CASSQDVSGQGASKLFF
V gene: TRBV30; clone size: .; D gene: .; J gene: TRBJ2-2; CDR3 DNA: TGTGCCTGGACCCTTACAGGGTATTACACCGGGGAGCTGTTTTTT; CDR3 protein: CAWTLTGYYTGELFF
V gene: TRBV6-5; clone size: .; D gene: .; J gene: TRBJ1-1; CDR3 DNA: TGTGCCAGCTCAACCTCCGGGGTGAACACTGAAGCTTTCTTT; CDR3 protein: CASSTSGVNTEAFF
V gene: TRBV19; clone size: .; D gene: .; J gene: TRBJ1-6; CDR3 DNA: TGTGCCAGTAGTATCCGACAGCCCGGTAATTCACCCCTCCACTTT; CDR3 protein: CASSIRQPGNSPLHF
V gene: TRBV6-1; clone size: .; D gene: .; J gene: TRBJ1-5; CDR3 DNA: TGTGCCAGCAGTGTCCGAGCGGGGGGCGCGGGATTCGGTCAGCCCCAGCATTTT; CDR3 protein: CASSVRAGGAGFGQPQHF
V gene: TRBV29-1; clone size: .; D gene: .; J gene: TRBJ1-1; CDR3 DNA: TGCAGCGGCCAAAACGGGGTGAACACTGAAGCTTTCTTT; CDR3 protein: CSGQNGVNTEAFF
V gene: TRBV28; clone size: .; D gene: TRBD1; J gene: TRBJ1-2; CDR3 DNA: TGTGCCAGCCAGGGGGCTGATAACTATGGCTACACCTTC; CDR3 protein: CASQGADNYGYTF
V gene: TRBV4-2; clone size: .; D gene: TRBD2; J gene: TRBJ2-2; CDR3 DNA: TGTGCCAGCAGCCAAGAGGCACTAGCGGGAGTCGGATTCTCCAGCGGGTCTCACGGGGAGCTGTTTTTT; CDR3 protein: CASSQEALAGVGFSSGSHGELFF
V gene: TRBV7-2; clone size: .; D gene: .; J gene: TRBJ2-1; CDR3 DNA: TGTGCCAGCAGCTTAGGCAGGGACTACAATGAGCAGTTCTTC; CDR3 protein: CASSLGRDYNEQFF
V gene: TRBV5-1; clone size: .; D gene: .; J gene: TRBJ1-1; CDR3 DNA: TGCGCCAGCAGCAACGGACAGCCCAACACTGAAGCTTTCTTT; CDR3 protein: CASSNGQPNTEAFF
V gene: TRBV19; clone size: .; D gene: .; J gene: TRBJ1-2; CDR3 DNA: TGTGCCAGTAGTATTTACGGCAGGGAGGATGGCTACACCTTC; CDR3 protein: CASSIYGREDGYTF
V gene: TRBV18; clone size: .; D gene: .; J gene: TRBJ2-1; CDR3 DNA: TGTGCCAGCTCACCTTCCAGGGCCAATGAGCAGTTCTTC; CDR3 protein: CASSPSRANEQFF
V gene: TRBV6-1; clone size: .; D gene: .; J gene: TRBJ2-3; CDR3 DNA: TGTGCCAGCAGTTCAACAGATACGCAGTATTTT; CDR3 protein: CASSSTDTQYF
V gene: TRBV10-1; clone size: medium-sized; D gene: .; J gene: TRBJ2-5; CDR3 DNA: TGCGCCAGCGAGCCTCGACTAGTTGTGCTCCAAGAGACCCAGTACTTC; CDR3 protein: CASEPRLVVLQETQYF
V gene: TRBV7-2; clone size: .; D gene: TRBD2; J gene: TRBJ2-3; CDR3 DNA: TGTGCCAGCAGTACTAGCGGGGGGGCAATAGATACGCAGTATTTT; CDR3 protein: CASSTSGGAIDTQYF
V gene: TRBV7-7; clone size: .; D gene: .; J gene: TRBJ2-7; CDR3 DNA: TGTGCCAGCAGTCCCTCCAAGAAGAGCCTTGAGCAGTACTTC; CDR3 protein: CASSPSKKSLEQYF
V gene: TRBV28; clone size: .; D gene: TRBD1; J gene: TRBJ1-2; CDR3 DNA: TGTGCCAGCAGTCTACGGACAGGGGGCAATGGCTACACCTTC; CDR3 protein: CASSLRTGGNGYTF
V gene: TRBV7-2; clone size: .; D gene: TRBD2; J gene: TRBJ2-7; CDR3 DNA: TGTGCCAGCAGCCGGGACGGGAGGTACGAGCAGTACTTC; CDR3 protein: CASSRDGRYEQYF
V gene: TRBV9; clone size: .; D gene: .; J gene: TRBJ1-6; CDR3 DNA: TGTGCCAGCAGCTTCGATACAGATAATTCACCCCTCCACTTT; CDR3 protein: CASSFDTDNSPLHF
V gene: TRBV28; clone size: .; D gene: .; J gene: TRBJ2-2; CDR3 DNA: TGTGCCAGCACCAACCCCCAGGGCTGGACCGGGGAGCTGTTTTTT; CDR3 protein: CASTNPQGWTGELFF
V gene: TRBV7-8; clone size: .; D gene: TRBD1; J gene: TRBJ1-2; CDR3 DNA: TGTGCCAGCAGCTTAGCCGGGACAGCCGGAGGAGGCTACACCTTC; CDR3 protein: CASSLAGTAGGGYTF
V gene: TRBV30; clone size: .; D gene: .; J gene: TRBJ2-1; CDR3 DNA: TGTGCCGCAAACCCGAGAAATGAGCAGTTCTTC; CDR3 protein: CAANPRNEQFF
V gene: TRBV4-3; clone size: .; D gene: .; J gene: TRBJ1-1; CDR3 DNA: TGCGAGACCATTAGGGGGGGCACTGAAGCTTTCTTT; CDR3 protein: CETIRGGTEAFF
V gene: TRBV27; clone size: .; D gene: .; J gene: TRBJ1-2; CDR3 DNA: TGTGCCAGCAGTTTATGGCCGCCACAGTCTAACTATGGCTACACCTTC; CDR3 protein: CASSLWPPQSNYGYTF
V gene: TRBV5-6; clone size: .; D gene: TRBD1; J gene: TRBJ1-6; CDR3 DNA: TGTGCCAGCAGCTTGGCGGGACAGGGGGATTCACCCCTCCACTTT; CDR3 protein: CASSLAGQGDSPLHF
V gene: TRBV5-1; clone size: .; D gene: .; J gene: TRBJ2-5; CDR3 DNA: TGCGCCAGCAGCTTGGACGCGACTAGAAGAGAGACCCAGTACTTC; CDR3 protein: CASSLDATRRETQYF
V gene: TRBV2; clone size: .; D gene: .; J gene: TRBJ2-7; CDR3 DNA: TGTGCCAGCCGTTTCGAGGCAGGGTTAATCTACGAGCAGTACTTC; CDR3 protein: CASRFEAGLIYEQYF
V gene: TRBV4-3; clone size: once; D gene: .; J gene: TRBJ2-7; CDR3 DNA: TGCGCCAGCAGCCAAGATATAGGGGACGAGCAGTACTTC; CDR3 protein: CASSQDIGDEQYF
V gene: TRBV5-1; clone size: .; D gene: TRBD2; J gene: TRBJ2-1; CDR3 DNA: TGCGCCAGCAGCATCCCATTAGCGGGATCCTACAATGAGCAGTTCTTC; CDR3 protein: CASSIPLAGSYNEQFF
V gene: TRBV15; clone size: .; D gene: TRBD1; J gene: TRBJ1-4; CDR3 DNA: TGTGCCACCAGCACCTATACAGGGGGCGCGTCGTTGGCTAATGAAAAACTGTTTTTT; CDR3 protein: CATSTYTGGASLANEKLFF
V gene: TRBV11-3; clone size: .; D gene: TRBD1; J gene: TRBJ2-5; CDR3 DNA: TGTGCCAGCAGCCAAGGGACAGGGGGATCAGAACAAGAGACCCAGTACTTC; CDR3 protein: CASSQGTGGSEQETQYF
V gene: TRBV7-2; clone size: .; D gene: .; J gene: TRBJ2-7; CDR3 DNA: TGTGCCAGCAGCGTGGACAGAAACTACGAGCAGTACTTC; CDR3 protein: CASSVDRNYEQYF
V gene: TRBV5-1; clone size: once; D gene: .; J gene: TRBJ1-1; CDR3 DNA: TGCGCCAGCAGCTCCAGACAGGTCATGAACACTGAAGCTTTCTTT; CDR3 protein: CASSSRQVMNTEAFF
V gene: TRBV10-3; clone size: .; D gene: .; J gene: TRBJ1-5; CDR3 DNA: TGTGCCATCAGTGAGTCGATCGGGATTGATCAGCCCCAGCATTTT; CDR3 protein: CAISESIGIDQPQHF
V gene: TRBV18; clone size: .; D gene: TRBD1; J gene: TRBJ2-5; CDR3 DNA: TGTGCCAGCTCTTCGGACAGGGAAGAGACCCAGTACTTC; CDR3 protein: CASSSDREETQYF
V gene: TRBV5-1; clone size: .; D gene: TRBD1; J gene: TRBJ2-5; CDR3 DNA: TGCGCCAGCAGCACGACAGGGGGCGACGGGAGGGGTGGGGAGACCCAGTACTTC; CDR3 protein: CASSTTGGDGRGGETQYF
V gene: TRBV9; clone size: .; D gene: TRBD1; J gene: TRBJ1-1; CDR3 DNA: TGTGCCAGCAGCCCAAGGACAGGGGACACTGAAGCTTTCTTT; CDR3 protein: CASSPRTGDTEAFF
V gene: TRBV6-5; clone size: once; D gene: TRBD1; J gene: TRBJ2-7; CDR3 DNA: TGTGCCAGCAGAAAGACAGGGGAACACGAGCAGTACTTC; CDR3 protein: CASRKTGEHEQYF
V gene: TRBV18; clone size: .; D gene: .; J gene: TRBJ2-2; CDR3 DNA: TGTGCCAGCTCACCACCTAGGACAGCCGGGGAGCTGTTTTTT; CDR3 protein: CASSPPRTAGELFF